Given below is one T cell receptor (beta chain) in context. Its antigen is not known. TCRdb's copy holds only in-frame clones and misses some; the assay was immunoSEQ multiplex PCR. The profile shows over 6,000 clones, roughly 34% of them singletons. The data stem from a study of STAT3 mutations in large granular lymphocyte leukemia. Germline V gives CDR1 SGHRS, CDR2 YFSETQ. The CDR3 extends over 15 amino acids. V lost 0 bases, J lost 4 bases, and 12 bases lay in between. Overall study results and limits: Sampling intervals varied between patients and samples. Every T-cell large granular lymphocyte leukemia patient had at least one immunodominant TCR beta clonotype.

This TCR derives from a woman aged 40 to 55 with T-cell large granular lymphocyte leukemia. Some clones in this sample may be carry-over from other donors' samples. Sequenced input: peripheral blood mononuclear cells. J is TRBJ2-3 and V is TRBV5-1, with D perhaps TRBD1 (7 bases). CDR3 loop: CASSLGQGGSDTQYF. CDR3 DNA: TGCGCCAGCAGCTTGGGCCAGGGGGGTTCAGATACGCAGTATTTT.